One and the same sample provided the 12 T cell receptor beta chains below, sequenced in a study of a mutant IDH1 vaccine in newly diagnosed glioma. Profiled with immunoSEQ multiplex PCR; TCRdb holds only in-frame clones, not every one. The repertoire holds fewer than 75,000 clones, with roughly 84% as singletons. Time point of the sample: week 11, during vaccination. Every vaccination contained 300 ug of the mutant IDH1 20-mer peptide and was paired with topical imiquimod. Their antigen targets remain unknown. The specimen comprised PBMCs, sampled from a glioma patient whose treatment included an IDH1 peptide vaccine. The receptors shown here come from a woman between 45 and 60 years old with glioma.

The rearrangement joins TRBV9 to TRBJ2-7, with D unresolved. The CDR3 runs 16 residues. V gave up 1 base and J gave up 1 base, with 15 bases separating them. Per germline, CDR1 SGDLS and CDR2 YYNGEE. The CDR3 here is CASSVYGLKDSYEQYF. The CDR3 DNA is TGTGCCAGCAGCGTATACGGGTTGAAGGATTCCTACGAGCAGTACTTC.

The gene calls are TRBV5-5 and TRBJ2-5; D possibly corresponds to TRBD1 (5 bases). The CDR3 runs 16 residues. CDR1 and CDR2 from the germline V gene are SGHKS and YYEKEE (reference sequence). V gave up 4 bases and J gave up 5 bases, with 21 bases separating them. CDR3 in DNA: TGTGCCAGCAGCCCCGCGCAGGGATGGTCGTCGGAGACCCAGTACTTC. Translating it yields CASSPAQGWSSETQYF.

This chain connects TRBV14 to TRBJ2-2, with 9 positions matching TRBD1. CDR3 length: 22 amino acids. Germline CDR1 and CDR2: SGHDN and FVKESK. The ends lost 4 bases at V and 0 bases at J; junction bases unmatched: 21. The CDR3 coding sequence is TGTGCCAGCAGCCCGCTATTCGTGGGTGGACAGGGGCCGATTTCGAACACCGGGGAGCTGTTTTTT. It yields the protein CASSPLFVGGQGPISNTGELFF.

V gene TRBV4-2 combines with J gene TRBJ2-3, with 10 bases aligning to TRBD2. The CDR3 sequence is 14 residues long. CDR1 is LGHNA, CDR2 YNFKEQ, per germline. J lost 5 bases, V lost 4 bases, and 3 bases had no gene match. DNA of the CDR3: TGTGCCAGCAGCCCCTCTAGCGGGGGAGATACGCAGTATTTT. Protein sequence: CASSPSSGGDTQYF.

This clone was detected only once. CDR3 nucleotides: TGTGCCAGCAGTTCACAGGGGAGAACTGGGGCCAACGTCCTGACTTTC. This sequence encodes CASSSQGRTGANVLTF. The chain employs TRBV28 and TRBJ2-6, with 7 positions matching TRBD1. The CDR3 spans 16 residues. V gave up 4 bases and J gave up 2 bases; unmatched junction bases: 5. Germline V gene lookup returns CDR1 MDHEN and CDR2 SYDVKM.

V is TRBV9 and J is TRBJ2-2; TRBD1 matches at 9 bases. V was clipped by 5 bases and J by 7 bases; unmatched bases: 6. CDR3 length: 14 residues. Germline lookup yields CDR1 SGDLS and CDR2 YYNGEE. The CDR3 sequence: CASSPGQGNGELFF. The DNA for the CDR3 is TGTGCCAGCAGTCCCGGACAGGGGAACGGGGAGCTGTTTTTT.

The genes are TRBV30 and TRBJ2-3, with no clear D. This CDR3 region has 15 residues. Looked up from germline, CDR1 is GTSNPN and CDR2 is SVGIG (reference sequence). V shed 3 bases and J shed 0 bases, with 13 bases lying between them. In DNA, the CDR3 is TGTGCCTGGAGCGTAGACAAGAGTAGCACAGATACGCAGTATTTT. Amino acid sequence: CAWSVDKSSTDTQYF.

The chain uses TRBV6-5 and TRBJ2-7; no clear D gene. Trimming took off 2 bases at V and 2 bases at J, with 13 bases between the two ends. CDR1 and CDR2 from the germline V gene are MNHEY and SVGAGI. The CDR3 totals 15 residues. Here the CDR3 DNA reads TGTGCCAGCAGTTACCGACCGCTATCGACCTACGAGCAGTACTTC. Protein: CASSYRPLSTYEQYF.

The J gene is TRBJ1-1, the V gene TRBV29-1; TRBD1 matches 7 bases. Trimming cost V 2 bases and J 1 base; bases outside gene matches: 1. From germline, CDR1 is SQVTM and CDR2 ANQGSEA. The CDR3 contains 13 residues. The CDR3 region has the DNA TGCAGCGTTGAACAGGGGGGGAACACTGAAGCTTTCTTT. As protein: CSVEQGGNTEAFF.

The chain recombines TRBV19 with TRBJ2-5; the match to TRBD1 covers 7 bases. Germline V gene sequence: CDR1 LNHDA, CDR2 SQIVND (reference sequence). J was trimmed by 4 bases and V by 4 bases; bases with no gene match: 12. CDR3 length: 16 residues. The CDR3 here is CASSKRGRGISETQYF. CDR3 DNA sequence: TGTGCCAGTAGTAAGAGGGGGCGCGGAATATCAGAGACCCAGTACTTC.

The chain is built from TRBV4-1 and TRBJ2-2; D gene unclear. CDR3 length equals 16 residues. Germline values: CDR1 MGHRA, CDR2 YSYEKL. Trimming left V 4 bases short and J 0 bases short, with 12 bases between. The CDR3 DNA reads as TGCGCCAGCAGCCGTCAAGGTGGGACGAACACCGGGGAGCTGTTTTTT. Its protein is CASSRQGGTNTGELFF.

This clone is a singleton in its sample. V is TRBV5-1 and J is TRBJ2-7; tentatively, D is TRBD1 (6 bases). CDR3 length: 14 amino acids. Germline V gives CDR1 SGHRS, CDR2 YFSETQ. Trimming removed 5 bases from V and 0 bases from J, with 12 bases in between. CDR3 nucleotide sequence: TGCGCCAGCAGTCAGGCAGGGGCCTCCTACGAGCAGTACTTC. Amino acids: CASSQAGASYEQYF. Variable domain in full (rest from reference TRBV5-1 and TRBJ2-7): KAGVTQTPRYLIKTRGQQVTLSCSPISGHRSVSWYQQTPGQGLQFLFEYFSETQRNKGNFPGRFSGRQFSNSRSEMNVSTLELGDSALYLCASSQAGASYEQYFGPGTRLTVT.